This T cell receptor beta chain was recorded in a study of chemoradiotherapy in HPV16-positive cancers. Turning to the study itself: Candidate HPV-specific clones and shared TCR motifs came from a couple of HPV16-positive patients.

Overall study findings and caveats: Candidate HPV-specific clones and E7-related TCR motifs grew in tumor during treatment. For HPV16-positive patients, expanding HPV-responsive T cells associated with longer recurrence-free survival.

The method was immunoSEQ multiplex PCR; TCRdb's version includes in-frame clones alone and lacks a portion of them. The data hold under 10,000 clones, with about 89% observed a single time. Concerning this clone: Its specificity is not known.

Sequenced material: blood, taken from a patient who underwent chemoradiotherapy. The clonotype was recovered from a human donor with HPV-associated anogenital cancer.

The chain's CDR3 is CASSLGTPIGDRGLYGYTF. The CDR3 DNA is TGTGCCAGCAGCTTAGGGACGCCTATCGGGGACAGGGGGCTCTATGGCTACACCTTC. This chain uses TRBV13 with TRBJ1-2; 12 bases align to TRBD1. Per the germline V gene, CDR1 is PRHDT and CDR2 is FYEKMQ (reference sequence). The CDR3 is made up of 19 amino acids. V was clipped by 0 bases and J by 4 bases; unmatched bases: 12. The full variable domain, its missing parts supplied by reference TRBV13 and TRBJ1-2, is AAGVIQSPRHLIKEKRETATLKCYPIPRHDTVYWYQQGPGQDPQFLISFYEKMQSDKGSIPDRFSAQQFSDYHSELNMSSLELGDSALYFCASSLGTPIGDRGLYGYTFGSGTRLTVV.